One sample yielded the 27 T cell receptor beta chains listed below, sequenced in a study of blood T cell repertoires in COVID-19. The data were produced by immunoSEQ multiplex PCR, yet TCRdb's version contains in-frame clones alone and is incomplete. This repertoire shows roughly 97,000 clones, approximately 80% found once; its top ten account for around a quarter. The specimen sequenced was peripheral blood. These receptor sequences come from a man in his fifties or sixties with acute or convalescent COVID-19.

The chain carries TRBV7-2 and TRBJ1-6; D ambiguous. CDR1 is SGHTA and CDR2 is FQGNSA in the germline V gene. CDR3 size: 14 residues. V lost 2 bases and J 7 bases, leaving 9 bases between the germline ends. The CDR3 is CASSLLGGNSPLHF. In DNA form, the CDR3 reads TGTGCCAGCAGCTTACTTGGAGGCAATTCACCCCTCCACTTT.

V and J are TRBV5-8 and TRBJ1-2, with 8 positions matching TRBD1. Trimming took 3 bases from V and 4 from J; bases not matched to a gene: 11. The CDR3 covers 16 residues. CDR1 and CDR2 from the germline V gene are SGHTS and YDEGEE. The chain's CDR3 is CASSSNTPTGGYGYTF. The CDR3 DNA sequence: TGTGCCAGCAGCTCGAATACCCCAACAGGGGGCTATGGCTACACCTTC.

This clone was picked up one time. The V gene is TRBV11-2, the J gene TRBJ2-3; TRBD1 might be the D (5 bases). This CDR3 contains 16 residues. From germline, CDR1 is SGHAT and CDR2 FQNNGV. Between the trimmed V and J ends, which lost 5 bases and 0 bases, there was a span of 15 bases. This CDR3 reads CASSRSSGPSTDTQYF. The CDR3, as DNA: TGTGCCAGCAGCCGATCGTCAGGGCCCAGCACAGATACGCAGTATTTT.

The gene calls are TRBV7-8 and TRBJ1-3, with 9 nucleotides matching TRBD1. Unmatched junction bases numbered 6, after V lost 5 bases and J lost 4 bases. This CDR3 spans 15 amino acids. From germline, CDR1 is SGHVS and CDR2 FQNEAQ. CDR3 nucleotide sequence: TGTGCCAGCAGCGCACGACAGGGGGACGGAAACACCATATATTTT. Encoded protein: CASSARQGDGNTIYF. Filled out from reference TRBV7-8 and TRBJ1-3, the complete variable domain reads GAGVSQSPRYKVAKRGQDVALRCDPISGHVSLFWYQQALGQGPEFLTYFQNEAQLDKSGLPSDRFFAERPEGSVSTLKIQRTQQEDSAVYLCASSARQGDGNTIYFGEGSWLTVV.

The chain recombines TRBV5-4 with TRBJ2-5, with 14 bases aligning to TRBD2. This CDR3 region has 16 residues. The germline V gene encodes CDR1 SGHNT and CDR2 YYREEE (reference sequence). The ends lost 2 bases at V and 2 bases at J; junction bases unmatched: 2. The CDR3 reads CASSFGLAGGQETQYF. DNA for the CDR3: TGTGCCAGCAGCTTCGGACTAGCGGGAGGACAAGAGACCCAGTACTTC. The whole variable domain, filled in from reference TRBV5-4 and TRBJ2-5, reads ETGVTQSPTHLIKTRGQQVTLRCSSQSGHNTVSWYQQALGQGPQFIFQYYREEENGRGNFPPRFSGLQFPNYSSELNVNALELDDSALYLCASSFGLAGGQETQYFGPGTRLLVL.

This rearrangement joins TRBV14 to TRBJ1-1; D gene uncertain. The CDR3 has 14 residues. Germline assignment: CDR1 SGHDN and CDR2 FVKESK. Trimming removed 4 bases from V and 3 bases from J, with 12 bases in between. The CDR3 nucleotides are TGTGCCAGCAGCCGTCTAGGAATGGACACTGAAGCTTTCTTT. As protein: CASSRLGMDTEAFF. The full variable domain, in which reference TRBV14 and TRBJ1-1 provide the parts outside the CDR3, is EAGVTQFPSHSVIEKGQTVTLRCDPISGHDNLYWYRRVMGKEIKFLLHFVKESKQDESGMPNNRFLAERTGGTYSTLKVQPAELEDSGVYFCASSRLGMDTEAFFGQGTRLTVV.

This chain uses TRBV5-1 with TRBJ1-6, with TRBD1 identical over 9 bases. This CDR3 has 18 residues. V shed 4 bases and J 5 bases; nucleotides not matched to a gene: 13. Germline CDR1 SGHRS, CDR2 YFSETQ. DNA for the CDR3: TGCGCCAGCAGCAAGGACAGGGGCATGGGGTCGGATAATTCACCCCTCCACTTT. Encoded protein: CASSKDRGMGSDNSPLHF.

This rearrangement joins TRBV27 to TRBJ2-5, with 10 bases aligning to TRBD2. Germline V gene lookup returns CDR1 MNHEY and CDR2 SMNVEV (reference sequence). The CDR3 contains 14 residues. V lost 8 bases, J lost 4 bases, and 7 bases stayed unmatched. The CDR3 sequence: CASAKGLASETQYF. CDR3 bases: TGTGCCAGCGCAAAGGGACTAGCGTCAGAGACCCAGTACTTC.

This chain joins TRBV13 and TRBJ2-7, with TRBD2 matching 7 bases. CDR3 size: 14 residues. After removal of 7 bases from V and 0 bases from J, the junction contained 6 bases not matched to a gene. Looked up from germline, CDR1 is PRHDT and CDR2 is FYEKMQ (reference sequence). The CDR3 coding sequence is TGTGCCAGCAACGAAGCGGGGAGCTCCTACGAGCAGTACTTC. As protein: CASNEAGSSYEQYF.

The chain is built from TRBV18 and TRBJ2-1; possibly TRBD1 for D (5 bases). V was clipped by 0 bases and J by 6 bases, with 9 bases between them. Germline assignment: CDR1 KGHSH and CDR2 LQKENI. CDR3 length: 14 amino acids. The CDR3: CASSPPSDSNEQFF. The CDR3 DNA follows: TGTGCCAGCTCACCACCGTCAGACAGCAATGAGCAGTTCTTC.

The CDR3, as DNA: TGTGCCACCAGTGATTTGAAAACGGGAGGGGCGGAGACCCAGTACTTC. Translated, it gives CATSDLKTGGAETQYF. The V call is TRBV24-1, the J call TRBJ2-5, with TRBD2 matching 8 bases. CDR1 and CDR2 from the germline V gene are KGHDR and SFDVKD. V was pared by 0 bases and J by 5 bases, with 7 bases of the junction left unmatched. The CDR3 covers 16 residues.

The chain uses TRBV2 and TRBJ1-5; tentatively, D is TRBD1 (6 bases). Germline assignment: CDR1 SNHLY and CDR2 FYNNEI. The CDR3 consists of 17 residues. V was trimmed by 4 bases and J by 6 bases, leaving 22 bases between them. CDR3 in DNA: TGTGCCAGCAGTGGGCCCCAGGGGCCCACCTCTGTTCAGCCCCAGCATTTT. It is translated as CASSGPQGPTSVQPQHF.

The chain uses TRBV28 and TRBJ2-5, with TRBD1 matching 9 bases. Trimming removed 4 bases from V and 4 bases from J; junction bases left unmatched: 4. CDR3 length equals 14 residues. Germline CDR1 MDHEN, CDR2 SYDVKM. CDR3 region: CASSSPGQGETQYF. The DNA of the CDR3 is TGTGCCAGCAGTTCGCCGGGACAGGGAGAGACCCAGTACTTC.

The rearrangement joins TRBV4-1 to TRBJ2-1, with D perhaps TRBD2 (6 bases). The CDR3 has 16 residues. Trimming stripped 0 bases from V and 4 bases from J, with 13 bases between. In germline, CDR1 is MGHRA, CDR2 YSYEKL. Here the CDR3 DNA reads TGCGCCAGCAGCCAAGATACCGGGAGTAATTACAATGAGCAGTTCTTC. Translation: CASSQDTGSNYNEQFF.

The CDR3 region has the DNA TGTGCCAGCAGTTCCCCGGGACAGGGCCCCCTCGAGCAGTACTTC. Translating it yields CASSSPGQGPLEQYF. The chain has TRBV6-6 and TRBJ2-7; TRBD1 agrees at 9 bases. The CDR3 is made up of 15 amino acids. Germline V CDR1 and CDR2: MNHNY, SVGAGI (reference sequence). After removal of 4 bases from V and 6 bases from J, the junction contained 10 bases not matched to a gene.

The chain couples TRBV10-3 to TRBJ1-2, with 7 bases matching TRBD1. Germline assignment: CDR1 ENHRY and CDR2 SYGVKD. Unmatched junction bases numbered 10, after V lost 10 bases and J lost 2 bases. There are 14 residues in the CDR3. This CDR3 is CANSGTAGNYGYTF. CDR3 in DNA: TGTGCCAACTCCGGGACAGCCGGAAACTATGGCTACACCTTC.

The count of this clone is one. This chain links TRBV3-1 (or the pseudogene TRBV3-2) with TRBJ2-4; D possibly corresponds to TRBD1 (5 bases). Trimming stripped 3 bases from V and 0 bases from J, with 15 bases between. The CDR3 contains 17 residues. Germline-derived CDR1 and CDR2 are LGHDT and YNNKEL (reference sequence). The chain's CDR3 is CASSQGRQRLAKNIQYF. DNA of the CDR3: TGTGCCAGCAGCCAGGGTAGACAGAGACTAGCCAAAAACATTCAGTACTTC.

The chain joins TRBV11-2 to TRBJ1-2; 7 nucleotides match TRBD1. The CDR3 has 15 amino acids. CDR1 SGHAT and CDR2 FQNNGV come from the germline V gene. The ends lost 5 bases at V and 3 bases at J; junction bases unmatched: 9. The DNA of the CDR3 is TGTGCCAGCAGCCTTACAGGGGTTGGTGACTATGGCTACACCTTC. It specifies CASSLTGVGDYGYTF.

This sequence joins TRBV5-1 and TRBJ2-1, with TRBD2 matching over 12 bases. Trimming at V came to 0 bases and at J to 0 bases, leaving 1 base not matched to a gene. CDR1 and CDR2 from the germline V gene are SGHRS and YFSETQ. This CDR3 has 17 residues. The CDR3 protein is CASSLGLAGDSYNEQFF. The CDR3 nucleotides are TGCGCCAGCAGCTTGGGACTAGCGGGAGACTCCTACAATGAGCAGTTCTTC.

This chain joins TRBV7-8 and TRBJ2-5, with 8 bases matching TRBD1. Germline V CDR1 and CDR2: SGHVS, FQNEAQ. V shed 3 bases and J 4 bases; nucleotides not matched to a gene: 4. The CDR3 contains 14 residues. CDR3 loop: CASSFGQGGETQYF. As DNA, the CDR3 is TGTGCCAGCAGCTTCGGACAGGGAGGAGAGACCCAGTACTTC.

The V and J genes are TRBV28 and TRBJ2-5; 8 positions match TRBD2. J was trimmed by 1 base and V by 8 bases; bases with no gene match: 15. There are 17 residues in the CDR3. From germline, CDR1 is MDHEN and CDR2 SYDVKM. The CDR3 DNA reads TGTGCCAGCCATTCGGGTAGCGGGGTACACTTCCAAGAGACCCAGTACTTC. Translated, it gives CASHSGSGVHFQETQYF.

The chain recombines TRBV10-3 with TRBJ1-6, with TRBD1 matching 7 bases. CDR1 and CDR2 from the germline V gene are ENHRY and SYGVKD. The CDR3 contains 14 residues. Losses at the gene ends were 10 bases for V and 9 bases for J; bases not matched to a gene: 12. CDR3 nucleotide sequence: TGTGCCACCTTGGACAGGCGGTCCACTTCACCCCTCCACTTT. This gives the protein CATLDRRSTSPLHF.

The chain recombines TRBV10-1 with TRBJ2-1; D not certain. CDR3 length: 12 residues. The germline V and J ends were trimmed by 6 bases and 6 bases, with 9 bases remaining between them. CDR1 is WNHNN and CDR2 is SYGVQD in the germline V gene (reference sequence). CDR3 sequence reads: CASSENLNEQFF. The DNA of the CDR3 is TGCGCCAGCAGCGAGAATCTCAATGAGCAGTTCTTC.

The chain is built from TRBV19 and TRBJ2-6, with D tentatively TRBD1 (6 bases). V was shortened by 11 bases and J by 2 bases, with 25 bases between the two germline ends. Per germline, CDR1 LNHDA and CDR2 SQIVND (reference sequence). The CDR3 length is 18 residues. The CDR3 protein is CASWGGWQGTTGANVLTF. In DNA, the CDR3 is TGTGCCTCTTGGGGTGGCTGGCAGGGGACCACTGGGGCCAACGTCCTGACTTTC.

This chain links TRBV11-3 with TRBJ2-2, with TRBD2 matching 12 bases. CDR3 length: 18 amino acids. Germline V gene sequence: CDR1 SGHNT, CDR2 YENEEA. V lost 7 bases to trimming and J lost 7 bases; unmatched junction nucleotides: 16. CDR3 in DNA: TGTGCCAGCACCCCTCCGAAGACTAGCGGGAGAAAGGGCGGGGAGCTGTTTTTT. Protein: CASTPPKTSGRKGGELFF.

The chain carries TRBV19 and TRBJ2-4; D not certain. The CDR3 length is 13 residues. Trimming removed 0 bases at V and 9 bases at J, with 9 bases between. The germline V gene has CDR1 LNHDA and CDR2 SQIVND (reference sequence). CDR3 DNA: TGTGCCAGTAGTATAGAACCCAGAGGCATTCAGTACTTC. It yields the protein CASSIEPRGIQYF.

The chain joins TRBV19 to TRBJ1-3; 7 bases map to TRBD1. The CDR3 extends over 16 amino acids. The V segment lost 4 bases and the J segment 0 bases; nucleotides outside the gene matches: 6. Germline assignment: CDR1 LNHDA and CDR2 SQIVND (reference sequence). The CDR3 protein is CASSTRQGVSGNTIYF. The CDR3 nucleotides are TGTGCCAGTAGTACCCGACAGGGCGTCTCTGGAAACACCATATATTTT.